This entry is about one TCR beta chain. What it binds is not known. V dropped 6 bases and J dropped 0 bases, with 11 bases sitting between them. The CDR3 contains 14 residues. Germline V CDR1 and CDR2: MDHEN, SYDVKM. TCRdb reprocessed the RT-PCR reads with MiXCR, giving one entry per CDR3 protein. Among about 520,000 distinct CDR3 sequences listed, approximately 7.2% were seen once. The sample is drawn from a study of response to subunit inactivated influenza vaccine. Overall study findings and caveats: Only a handful of new T cells, the authors suggested, are recruited with each seasonal influenza vaccination.

Sequenced material: PBMCs from blood, taken less than 25 months after vaccination. This sequence originates from a man between 50 and 69 years old who received an inactivated influenza vaccine. The chain combines TRBV28 with TRBJ1-1; D unresolved. The CDR3 sequence: CASSSSSLNTEAFF. The DNA of the CDR3 is TGTGCCAGCAGCTCATCCAGCTTGAACACTGAAGCTTTCTTT.